The rows below give T cell receptor beta chains drawn from one sample of a study of T cell changes during pregnancy in multiple sclerosis. Repertoires were generated with immunoSEQ multiplex PCR, while TCRdb's copy carries only in-frame clones and drops some. The sample holds tens of thousands of clones, about 89% seen once. Sample: CD4+ T cells from peripheral blood mononuclear cells, taken in the first trimester of pregnancy. Receptors were obtained from a female donor with multiple sclerosis, enrolled in a pregnancy study. Each CDR3 is given with its conserved first and last residue. Fields, in order: D gene, J gene, clone size, V gene, CDR3 DNA, CDR3 protein. D genes are given only for firm matches. A clone size is listed for some rows: how often the clone was seen (once, few, many), or a class if it is expanded.

d_gene: TRBD1; j_gene: TRBJ1-2; abundance: -; v_gene: TRBV11-2; CDR3nt: TGTGCCAGCAGCAAGGACAGGGCCCATGGCTACACCTTC; CDR3aa: CASSKDRAHGYTF
d_gene: -; j_gene: TRBJ2-5; abundance: -; v_gene: TRBV25-1; CDR3nt: TGTGCCTCATGGGGCTGGGGCCCCCAAGAGACCCAGTACTTC; CDR3aa: CASWGWGPQETQYF
d_gene: TRBD1; j_gene: TRBJ2-1; abundance: -; v_gene: TRBV5-1; CDR3nt: TGCGCCAGCAGCTTGGCCGGCTTCGGACAGGGGGCGGACAATGAGCAGTTCTTC; CDR3aa: CASSLAGFGQGADNEQFF
d_gene: TRBD2; j_gene: TRBJ2-7; abundance: -; v_gene: TRBV11-2; CDR3nt: TGTGCCAGCAGCTTAGGGAGCGGGGAGTTCTACGAGCAGTACTTC; CDR3aa: CASSLGSGEFYEQYF
d_gene: TRBD2; j_gene: TRBJ2-5; abundance: once; v_gene: TRBV7-2; CDR3nt: TGTGCCAGCAGCTTAAGCGGGAGGGGGGAGACCCAGTACTTC; CDR3aa: CASSLSGRGETQYF
d_gene: TRBD2; j_gene: TRBJ2-5; abundance: -; v_gene: TRBV2; CDR3nt: TGTGCCAGCCACTGGGAGCCGGGACTAGCGGGAGTAGAGACCCAGTACTTC; CDR3aa: CASHWEPGLAGVETQYF
d_gene: -; j_gene: TRBJ1-2; abundance: -; v_gene: TRBV7-8; CDR3nt: TGTGCCAGCAGCCCCCTGGGGGCGCAGGGCTACACCTTC; CDR3aa: CASSPLGAQGYTF
d_gene: -; j_gene: TRBJ2-1; abundance: -; v_gene: TRBV6-1; CDR3nt: TGTGCCAGCCGCCGCCCCTCCAGGGAGGTTGAGCAGTTCTTC; CDR3aa: CASRRPSREVEQFF
d_gene: -; j_gene: TRBJ2-5; abundance: -; v_gene: TRBV7-2; CDR3nt: TGTGCCAGCAGCTTTAACGGGTGGCCTAACCAAGAGACCCAGTACTTC; CDR3aa: CASSFNGWPNQETQYF
d_gene: -; j_gene: TRBJ1-5; abundance: -; v_gene: TRBV7-9; CDR3nt: TGTGCCAGCAGCTTAGACACCAGGCAGCCCCAGCATTTT; CDR3aa: CASSLDTRQPQHF
d_gene: TRBD1; j_gene: TRBJ2-1; abundance: -; v_gene: TRBV2; CDR3nt: TGTGCCAGCAGTGAAGACAGGGGAACCTACAATGAGCAGTTCTTC; CDR3aa: CASSEDRGTYNEQFF
d_gene: TRBD1; j_gene: TRBJ1-4; abundance: -; v_gene: TRBV2; CDR3nt: TGTGCCAGCAGTCCTACAGGGGGAGCAACTAATGAAAAACTGTTTTTT; CDR3aa: CASSPTGGATNEKLFF
d_gene: TRBD1; j_gene: TRBJ1-4; abundance: -; v_gene: TRBV5-1; CDR3nt: TGCGCCAGCAGCTTTACGGGACAGAATGAAAAACTGTTTTTT; CDR3aa: CASSFTGQNEKLFF
d_gene: TRBD2; j_gene: TRBJ2-7; abundance: -; v_gene: TRBV5-6; CDR3nt: TGTGCCAGCAGCTCACTTACTAGCGGGAGGGTGGACGAGCAGTACTTC; CDR3aa: CASSSLTSGRVDEQYF
d_gene: -; j_gene: TRBJ1-1; abundance: medium-sized; v_gene: TRBV5-4; CDR3nt: TGTGCCAGCAGCTTCGGACAGCTGAACACTGAAGCTTTCTTT; CDR3aa: CASSFGQLNTEAFF
d_gene: TRBD2; j_gene: TRBJ2-1; abundance: few; v_gene: TRBV4-1; CDR3nt: TGCGCCAGCAGCCGCCTACTAGCGGGAGTGAGGAGGGACAATGAGCAGTTCTTC; CDR3aa: CASSRLLAGVRRDNEQFF
d_gene: -; j_gene: TRBJ2-5; abundance: -; v_gene: TRBV7-2; CDR3nt: TGTGCCAGCAGCTTAAGCCCCCAAGAGACCCAGTACTTC; CDR3aa: CASSLSPQETQYF
d_gene: TRBD1; j_gene: TRBJ1-1; abundance: -; v_gene: TRBV2; CDR3nt: TGTGCCAGCAGCGTTACAGGGGGAAGGACTGAAGCTTTCTTT; CDR3aa: CASSVTGGRTEAFF
d_gene: TRBD1; j_gene: TRBJ1-2; abundance: -; v_gene: TRBV5-4; CDR3nt: TGTGCCAGCAGCTCTTGGACAGGGGGGATCAGTGACTTC; CDR3aa: CASSSWTGGISDF
d_gene: TRBD1; j_gene: TRBJ1-4; abundance: -; v_gene: TRBV5-1; CDR3nt: TGCGCCAGCAGCTTGGCGGGACAGCTTAATGAAAAACTGTTTTTT; CDR3aa: CASSLAGQLNEKLFF
d_gene: -; j_gene: TRBJ2-7; abundance: -; v_gene: TRBV21-1; CDR3nt: TGTGCCAGCAGCAAAGCGAACAGGGTTTCCTACGAGCAGTACTTC; CDR3aa: CASSKANRVSYEQYF
d_gene: TRBD2; j_gene: TRBJ2-5; abundance: -; v_gene: TRBV19; CDR3nt: TGTGCCAGTAGTATGGCCGGGAGGGCCCCAGAGACCCAGTACTTC; CDR3aa: CASSMAGRAPETQYF
d_gene: TRBD2; j_gene: TRBJ2-5; abundance: -; v_gene: TRBV28; CDR3nt: TGTGCCAGCACCCATCCTGGGCTAGCGGGAGGAAGAGAGACCCAGTACTTC; CDR3aa: CASTHPGLAGGRETQYF
d_gene: -; j_gene: TRBJ1-2; abundance: -; v_gene: TRBV10-3; CDR3nt: TGTGCCATCAGTGAGCGAGGGAGCTATGGCTACACCTTC; CDR3aa: CAISERGSYGYTF
d_gene: -; j_gene: TRBJ2-7; abundance: once; v_gene: TRBV25-1; CDR3nt: TGTGCCAGCAGTGGGACTCAATATGGGGAGCAGTACTTC; CDR3aa: CASSGTQYGEQYF
d_gene: -; j_gene: TRBJ1-1; abundance: once; v_gene: TRBV2; CDR3nt: TGTGCCAGCAGCCGACAGTCCATGAACACTGAAGCTTTCTTT; CDR3aa: CASSRQSMNTEAFF
d_gene: TRBD1; j_gene: TRBJ1-2; abundance: -; v_gene: TRBV30; CDR3nt: TGTGCCTGGTTAGGGGACAGAGATAACTATGGCTACACCTTC; CDR3aa: CAWLGDRDNYGYTF
d_gene: TRBD1; j_gene: TRBJ1-2; abundance: -; v_gene: TRBV27; CDR3nt: TGTGCCAGCAGGGAGCCCGGGACAGGGGTCTATGGCTACACCTTC; CDR3aa: CASREPGTGVYGYTF
d_gene: TRBD2; j_gene: TRBJ2-1; abundance: -; v_gene: TRBV2; CDR3nt: TGTGCCAGCGAGCGGGAGTCCGGCTACAATGAGCAGTTCTTC; CDR3aa: CASERESGYNEQFF